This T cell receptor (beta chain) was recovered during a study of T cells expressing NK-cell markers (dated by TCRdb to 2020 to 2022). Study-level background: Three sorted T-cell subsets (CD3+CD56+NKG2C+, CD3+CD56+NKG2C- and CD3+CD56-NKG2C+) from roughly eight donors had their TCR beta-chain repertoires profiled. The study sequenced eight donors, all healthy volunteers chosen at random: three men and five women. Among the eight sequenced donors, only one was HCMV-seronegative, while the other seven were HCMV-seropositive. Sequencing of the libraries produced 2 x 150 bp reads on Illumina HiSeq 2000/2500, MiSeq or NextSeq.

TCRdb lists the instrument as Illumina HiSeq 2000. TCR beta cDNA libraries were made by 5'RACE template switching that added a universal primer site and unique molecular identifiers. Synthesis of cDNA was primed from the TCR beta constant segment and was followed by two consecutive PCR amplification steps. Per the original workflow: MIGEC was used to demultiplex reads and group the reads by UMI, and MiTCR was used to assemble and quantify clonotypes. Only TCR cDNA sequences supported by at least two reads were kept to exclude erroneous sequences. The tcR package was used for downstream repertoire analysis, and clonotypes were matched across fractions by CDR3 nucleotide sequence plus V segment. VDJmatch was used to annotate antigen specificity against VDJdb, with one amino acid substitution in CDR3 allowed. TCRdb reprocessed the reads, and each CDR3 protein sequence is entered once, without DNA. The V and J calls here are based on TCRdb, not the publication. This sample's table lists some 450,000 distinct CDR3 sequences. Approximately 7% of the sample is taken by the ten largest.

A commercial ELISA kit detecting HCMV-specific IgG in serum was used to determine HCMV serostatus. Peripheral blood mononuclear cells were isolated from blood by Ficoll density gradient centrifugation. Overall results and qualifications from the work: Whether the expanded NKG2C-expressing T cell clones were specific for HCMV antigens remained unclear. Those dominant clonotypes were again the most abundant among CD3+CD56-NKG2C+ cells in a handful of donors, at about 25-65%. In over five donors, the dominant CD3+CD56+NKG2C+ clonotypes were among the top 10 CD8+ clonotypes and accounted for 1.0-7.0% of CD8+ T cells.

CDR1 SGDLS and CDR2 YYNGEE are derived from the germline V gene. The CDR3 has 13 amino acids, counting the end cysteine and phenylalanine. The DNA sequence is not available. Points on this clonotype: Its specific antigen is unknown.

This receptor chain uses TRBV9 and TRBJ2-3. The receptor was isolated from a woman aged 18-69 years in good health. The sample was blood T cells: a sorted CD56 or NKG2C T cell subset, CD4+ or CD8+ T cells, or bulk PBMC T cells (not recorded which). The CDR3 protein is CASSRQPAGTQYF.